The 11 T cell receptor beta chains listed next were all sequenced from one sample in a study of T-cell reconstitution after alpha-beta-depleted transplantation in children. Preparation of the TCRbeta library used unique molecular identifiers. TCRdb processed the PCR reads anew with MiXCR; each CDR3 protein has one entry. The table lists about 240,000 distinct CDR3 sequences, about 12% of them singletons. The source material was PBMCs from the stem cell graft donor, sampled from the stem cell graft. The receptor set was obtained from a human donor who donated a stem cell graft to a child with acute lymphoblastic leukemia.

This clonotype was seen ten or more times. V usage is TRBV5-1 and J usage is TRBJ1-5, with 8 bases aligning to TRBD1. The CDR3 is made up of 16 amino acids. CDR1 SGHRS and CDR2 YFSETQ come from the germline V gene. The ends lost 4 bases at V and 3 bases at J; junction bases unmatched: 9. This CDR3 reads CASSLGTGYLNQPQHF. As DNA, the CDR3 is TGCGCCAGCAGCCTCGGGACAGGATACCTCAATCAGCCCCAGCATTTT.

On this clonotype itself: It may be a read error: a sequence one base away is much more abundant. This chain connects TRBV15 to TRBJ2-1; 9 bases fit TRBD2. The CDR3 is 13 amino acids. Germline-derived CDR1 and CDR2 are LNHNV and YYDKDF (reference sequence). The CDR3 protein is CDTSRAGGKEQFF. The CDR3 DNA is TGTGACACCAGCAGAGCGGGGGGAAAGGAGCAGTTCTTC.

The rearrangement links TRBV20-1 to TRBJ1-1, with TRBD1 matching over 7 bases. The germline CDR1 and CDR2 sequences are DFQATT and SNEGSKA (reference sequence). V was pared by 3 bases and J by 1 base, with 5 bases of the junction left unmatched. The CDR3 has 14 residues. DNA for the CDR3: TGCAGTGCTAGGTGGACAGGTTCGAACACTGAAGCTTTCTTT. Its translation: CSARWTGSNTEAFF.

This clonotype has at least ten counts. The rearrangement links TRBV20-1 to TRBJ2-3, with 8 bases matching TRBD2. J gave up 2 bases and V 1 base, and 8 bases lay outside the gene matches. The CDR3 is 16 residues long. The germline V gene encodes CDR1 DFQATT and CDR2 SNEGSKA (reference sequence). CDR3 DNA sequence: TGCAGTGCTAGAGTTTGGCGGGAGGACTCCACAGATACGCAGTATTTT. This translates into CSARVWREDSTDTQYF.

This clonotype was detected ten times or more. V and J are TRBV27 and TRBJ1-2; 8 bases fit TRBD1. Germline values: CDR1 MNHEY, CDR2 SMNVEV (reference sequence). Trimming cost V 6 bases and J 4 bases; bases outside gene matches: 7. The CDR3 contains 14 residues. CDR3 sequence (DNA): TGTGCCAGCAGCGGGACAGGCGAGTCCTATGGCTACACCTTC. It translates to CASSGTGESYGYTF.

This clonotype has ten or more counts. The chain carries TRBV4-2 and TRBJ1-6, with TRBD1 matching 9 bases. Germline V CDR1 and CDR2: LGHNA, YNFKEQ. This CDR3 comprises 16 residues. Trimming took 0 bases from V and 7 from J; bases not matched to a gene: 4. In nucleotides, the CDR3 is TGTGCCAGCAGCCAAGAACCGGGACAGGGAAATTCACCCCTCCACTTT. As protein: CASSQEPGQGNSPLHF.

The CDR3 spells CASSGRTRGQETQYF. CDR3 DNA: TGTGCCAGCAGTGGGCGGACTAGAGGCCAAGAGACCCAGTACTTC. The V and J genes are TRBV27 and TRBJ2-5; TRBD2 matches 7 bases. CDR1 MNHEY and CDR2 SMNVEV come from the germline V gene (reference sequence). This CDR3 has 15 amino acids. V lost 5 bases, J lost 1 base, and 7 bases stayed unmatched.

Ten or more counts support this clonotype. The gene calls are TRBV28 and TRBJ2-7; D could derive from TRBD1 or TRBD2 (6 bases each). V was trimmed by 7 bases and J by 3 bases, leaving 16 bases between them. The CDR3 extends over 14 amino acids. Germline CDR1 MDHEN, CDR2 SYDVKM. CDR3 residues: CASISEGGIYEQYF. The CDR3 DNA reads TGTGCCAGCATCTCCGAGGGGGGAATCTACGAGCAGTACTTC.

This clonotype has just a few counts. V usage is TRBV30 and J usage is TRBJ2-7; 8 bases match TRBD2. V dropped 0 bases and J dropped 3; count of bases not matched to a gene: 7. Germline lookup yields CDR1 GTSNPN and CDR2 SVGIG (reference sequence). The CDR3 totals 15 residues. The CDR3, as DNA: TGTGCCTGGAGTGTGTCGCTCCGGGGGGGCTACGAGCAGTACTTC. Amino acid sequence: CAWSVSLRGGYEQYF.

Many counts were recorded for this clonotype. The chain links TRBV7-9 to TRBJ1-3, with a tentative D call TRBD1 (5 bases). CDR1 is SEHNR and CDR2 is FQNEAQ in the germline V gene (reference sequence). Trimming removed 7 bases from V and 3 bases from J, with 10 bases in between. The CDR3 is 13 residues long. This CDR3 is CASNRDYGNTIYF. In DNA form, the CDR3 reads TGTGCCAGCAACCGGGACTATGGAAACACCATATATTTT.

This chain links TRBV10-3 with TRBJ2-5; D gene unclear. Germline V lookup: CDR1 ENHRY, CDR2 SYGVKD. The CDR3 covers 14 residues. The V end was cut by 4 bases, the J end by 2 bases, with 11 bases between. The CDR3 sequence is CAISGRSRQETQYF. DNA for the CDR3: TGTGCCATCAGTGGCCGGAGCAGACAAGAGACCCAGTACTTC.